This TCR beta chain was captured in a study of T cells in Graves' hyperthyroidism and ophthalmopathy. Note on this clonotype: Germline is not matched at one junction end, which may reflect a read error.

TCR beta CDR3 regions were amplified from RNA transcripts. The TCR CDR3 was amplified in a first-round RT-PCR using the HTBI primer set. TCRdb reprocessed the multiplex PCR reads with MiXCR, giving one entry per CDR3 protein. The sample has roughly 510,000 distinct CDR3 sequences; 35% to 50% are singletons. This CDR3 spans 15 amino acids. CDR1 ENHRY and CDR2 SYGVKD come from the germline V gene. This chain joins TRBV10-3 and TRBJ1-2, with D perhaps matching TRBD1 (5 bases). Material for sequencing was peripheral blood or thyroid tissue (not recorded which). The receptor's source is an adult woman with Graves' disease, either hyperthyroidism or ophthalmopathy (not recorded which). CDR3 sequence (DNA): TGTGCCAGCAGTTATGGGGGGAGCCTTGACTATGGCTACACCTTC. It yields the protein CASSYGGSLDYGYTF.